Shown below are 32 T cell receptor beta chains from a single sample sequenced in a study of shared clonotypes between healthy human individuals. Data came from immunoSEQ multiplex PCR; TCRdb stores just in-frame clones and leaves some out. The table has around 2.5 million clones, 90% to 95% seen once; the top ten hold approximately 0.36%. Sequenced input: naive CD4+ T cells from PBMCs. The subset is: CD45RA+ positively selected. The receptors originated from a man aged 18 to 29 in good health. Some clones in this sample may be carry-over from other donors' samples.

The chain recombines TRBV13 with TRBJ2-3, with a tentative D call TRBD2 (6 bases). The ends were cut back, 1 base at V and 1 base at J, with 12 bases in the middle. Germline V gene sequence: CDR1 PRHDT, CDR2 FYEKMQ (reference sequence). The CDR3 runs 16 residues. The CDR3 loop is CASSLARWEGTDTQYF. As DNA, the CDR3 is TGTGCCAGCAGCTTAGCGAGGTGGGAGGGCACAGATACGCAGTATTTT.

The chain couples TRBV19 to TRBJ1-4; D remains ambiguous. V lost 7 bases, J lost 0 bases, and 12 bases lay in between. CDR1 is LNHDA and CDR2 is SQIVND in the germline V gene (reference sequence). This CDR3 has 15 amino acids. The CDR3 DNA reads TGTGCCAGTATGACGGCAGATGCAACTAATGAAAAACTGTTTTTT. Amino acids: CASMTADATNEKLFF.

The chain employs TRBV7-8 and TRBJ2-3; tentative D call: TRBD1 (6 bases). The length of the CDR3 is 15 residues. Germline V gives CDR1 SGHVS, CDR2 FQNEAQ. The V and J ends lost 5 bases and 1 base respectively, with 13 bases between them. The CDR3 DNA reads TGTGCCAGCAGCCCTTCCAACAGGGGCACAGATACGCAGTATTTT. Its protein is CASSPSNRGTDTQYF.

This chain connects TRBV6-5 to TRBJ1-4; a weak D match, TRBD1 (6 bases). In germline, CDR1 is MNHEY, CDR2 SVGAGI. The V end was cut by 6 bases, the J end by 8 bases, with 16 bases between. The CDR3 contains 14 residues. The CDR3 protein is CASRTGAYHEKLFF. DNA of the CDR3: TGTGCCAGCAGGACGGGGGCTTATCACGAAAAACTGTTTTTT.

The rearrangement joins TRBV2 to TRBJ2-1, with D maybe TRBD1 (6 bases). Trimming left V 3 bases short and J 10 bases short, with 13 bases between. This CDR3 region has 13 residues. Germline CDR1 and CDR2: SNHLY and FYNNEI. CDR3 in amino acids: CASSDLRGGEQFF. For the CDR3, the DNA is TGTGCCAGCAGTGATCTGCGAGGGGGAGAGCAGTTCTTC.

The rearrangement links TRBV30 to TRBJ2-7; D perhaps matches TRBD2 (6 bases). This CDR3 comprises 14 residues. Deletions cut 5 bases from V and 2 bases from J, with 16 bases between. Germline V lookup: CDR1 GTSNPN, CDR2 SVGIG (reference sequence). The CDR3, as DNA: TGTGCCTGGGGGTTCGGAGGGGCTACCTACGAGCAGTACTTC. Protein sequence: CAWGFGGATYEQYF.

This sequence joins TRBV27 and TRBJ2-1, with 9 bases aligning to TRBD2. CDR1 is MNHEY, CDR2 SMNVEV, per germline (reference sequence). The length of the CDR3 is 17 residues. The junction had 10 bases not matched to a gene; V was cut back by 3 bases and J by 4 bases. The CDR3 bases are TGTGCCAGCAGTTTTCAAGCGGGAGGCCGAAAATACAATGAGCAGTTCTTC. Its protein product is CASSFQAGGRKYNEQFF.

CDR3 bases: TGTGCCAGCAGTGTGTTTGGGGTGGGAAACACTGAAGCTTTCTTT. This codes for CASSVFGVGNTEAFF. The chain is built from TRBV2 and TRBJ1-1; D call uncertain. Trimming took 4 bases from V and 2 from J, leaving 14 bases between them. CDR3 size: 15 residues. Germline-derived CDR1 and CDR2 are SNHLY and FYNNEI. Filled out from reference TRBV2 and TRBJ1-1, the complete variable domain reads EPEVTQTPSHQVTQMGQEVILRCVPISNHLYFYWYRQILGQKVEFLVSFYNNEISEKSEIFDDQFSVERPDGSNFTLKIRSTKLEDSAMYFCASSVFGVGNTEAFFGQGTRLTVV.

This clone appeared a single time. In nucleotides, the CDR3 is TGTGCCAGCAGCGTAGGGCTGCTACCGAACACCGGGGAGCTGTTTTTT. It is translated as CASSVGLLPNTGELFF. The chain uses TRBV9 and TRBJ2-2; D unclear. In germline, CDR1 is SGDLS, CDR2 YYNGEE. The CDR3 has 16 residues. Trimming shortened V by 0 bases and J by 0 bases, and 9 bases separated the two germline ends.

The V call is TRBV11-3, the J call TRBJ2-7; 9 bases align to TRBD2. With V trimmed by 5 bases and J by 2 bases, 7 bases remained unmatched. From germline, CDR1 is SGHNT and CDR2 YENEEA. The CDR3 extends over 15 amino acids. The CDR3 sequence: CASSPGGGRAYEQYF. The CDR3 DNA reads TGTGCCAGCAGCCCGGGGGGCGGGAGGGCCTACGAGCAGTACTTC.

The table lists this clone with a count of one. CDR3 in DNA: TGTGCCAGCAGCCAACAACCCACTAATGAAAAACTGTTTTTT. Translated, it gives CASSQQPTNEKLFF. This chain connects TRBV9 to TRBJ1-4, with D unclear. CDR3 size: 14 residues. V lost 4 bases, J lost 2 bases, and 9 bases lay in between. Germline V gene sequence: CDR1 SGDLS, CDR2 YYNGEE.

The chain joins TRBV28 to TRBJ2-7; TRBD1 might be the D (5 bases). Germline V CDR1 and CDR2: MDHEN, SYDVKM. With 6 bases removed from V and 2 bases from J, the gap between germline ends came to 20 bases. The CDR3 loop spans 16 amino acids. The chain's CDR3 is CASSPGLPLSTYEQYF. CDR3 bases: TGTGCCAGCAGCCCAGGGTTACCACTCTCCACCTACGAGCAGTACTTC.

The CDR3 DNA reads as TGTGCCAGCGGCGCAAGTTCAGAAGAGACCCAGTACTTC. This codes for CASGASSEETQYF. V is TRBV27 and J is TRBJ2-5; D unresolved. V was cut by 8 bases and J by 3 bases, with 13 bases left in between. This CDR3 comprises 13 residues. Germline loops: CDR1 MNHEY, CDR2 SMNVEV (reference sequence).

The rearrangement links TRBV6-5 to TRBJ2-7, with a possible D match to TRBD2 (5 bases). Trimming removed 2 bases from V and 5 bases from J, with 10 bases in between. This CDR3 has 13 amino acids. From germline, CDR1 is MNHEY and CDR2 SVGAGI. CDR3 nucleotides: TGTGCCAGCAGTTACACGAGGGTGGACGAGCAGTACTTC. Its translation: CASSYTRVDEQYF.

In regard to this clone: In the same sample, other DNA sequences code for this CDR3. The chain combines TRBV18 with TRBJ1-2, with 9 positions matching TRBD1. Per the germline V gene, CDR1 is KGHSH and CDR2 is LQKENI. Trimming at V came to 3 bases and at J to 5 bases, leaving 4 bases not matched to a gene. The CDR3 is 14 residues long. This CDR3 is CASSPTGTGYGYTF. CDR3 nucleotide sequence: TGTGCCAGCTCACCTACCGGGACAGGGTATGGCTACACCTTC.

This clone was seen only once. This chain joins TRBV5-1 and TRBJ2-7; D call uncertain. The germline CDR1 and CDR2 sequences are SGHRS and YFSETQ. The CDR3 runs to 15 residues. V was pared by 0 bases and J by 3 bases, with 13 bases between. CDR3 DNA sequence: TGCGCCAGCAGCTTGGCCTTCCAGGCCGTCTACGAGCAGTACTTC. Translated: CASSLAFQAVYEQYF.

V and J are TRBV11-2 and TRBJ2-3; TRBD2 aligns across 7 bases. V gave up 4 bases and J gave up 5 bases; unmatched junction bases: 9. Germline V CDR1 and CDR2: SGHAT, FQNNGV. The CDR3 is 15 amino acids. The CDR3 spells CASSSSSGTGDTQYF. CDR3 DNA sequence: TGTGCCAGCAGCTCCTCTAGCGGTACTGGAGATACGCAGTATTTT. Variable domain in full (rest from reference TRBV11-2 and TRBJ2-3): EAGVAQSPRYKIIEKRQSVAFWCNPISGHATLYWYQQILGQGPKLLIQFQNNGVVDDSQLPKDRFSAERLKGVDSTLKIQPAKLEDSAVYLCASSSSSGTGDTQYFGPGTRLTVL.

The rearrangement links TRBV6-5 to TRBJ1-1, with a possible D match to TRBD1 (6 bases). Germline V CDR1 and CDR2: MNHEY, SVGAGI. CDR3 length: 13 residues. The germline V and J ends were trimmed by 8 bases and 11 bases, with 21 bases remaining between them. For the CDR3, the DNA is TGTGCCAGCGGCTCGCGGGGGGGCGTCGGGGCTTTCTTT. Translation gives CASGSRGGVGAFF.

V and J are TRBV7-2 and TRBJ2-3, with D possibly being TRBD2 (5 bases). V was pared by 5 bases and J by 4 bases, with 13 bases between. The germline gives CDR1 SGHTA, CDR2 FQGNSA. CDR3 size: 14 residues. CDR3 DNA: TGTGCCAGCAGCGTCCGGACTCTTGCAGATACGCAGTATTTT. Amino acids: CASSVRTLADTQYF.

This clone was seen a single time. The gene calls are TRBV5-3 and TRBJ2-7, with D tentatively TRBD1 (5 bases). TRBV5-3 is flagged as an ORF with uncertain function. CDR3 length: 14 amino acids. The V end lost 4 bases, the J end lost 2 bases, and 13 bases lay between the germline ends. This CDR3 is CARSPGLGPYEQYF. DNA of the CDR3: TGTGCCAGAAGCCCAGGGTTAGGACCCTACGAGCAGTACTTC.

The DNA for the CDR3 is TGTGCCTGGAGGACCGACAGGGCGAACACTGAAGCTTTCTTT. Encoded protein: CAWRTDRANTEAFF. V usage is TRBV30 and J usage is TRBJ1-1; TRBD1 matches at 7 bases. This CDR3 spans 14 amino acids. Per germline, CDR1 GTSNPN and CDR2 SVGIG (reference sequence). The junction had 5 bases not matched to a gene; V was cut back by 3 bases and J by 1 base.

The V and J genes are TRBV7-3 and TRBJ2-7; no clear D gene. The CDR3 sequence is 13 residues long. Germline V gene sequence: CDR1 SGHTA, CDR2 FQGTGA. Trimming took 3 bases from V and 1 from J, leaving 7 bases between them. The CDR3 coding sequence is TGTGCCAGCAGCTTGGCAGCTTCCTACGAGCAGTACTTC. It is translated as CASSLAASYEQYF.

A remark on this clone: The same CDR3 is also encoded by other DNA sequences in this sample. The chain recombines TRBV29-1 with TRBJ1-1; 9 positions agree with TRBD1. Germline V lookup: CDR1 SQVTM, CDR2 ANQGSEA. Trimming cost V 2 bases and J 4 bases; bases outside gene matches: 2. This CDR3 has 13 amino acids. This chain's CDR3 is CSVEKTGGTEAFF. The CDR3 bases are TGCAGCGTTGAAAAGACAGGGGGCACTGAAGCTTTCTTT.

Worth noting for this clone: This sample includes further DNA sequences coding for the same CDR3. The chain uses TRBV6-6 and TRBJ2-7, with D unclear. The CDR3 sequence is 15 residues long. The germline V and J ends were trimmed by 5 bases and 3 bases, with 17 bases remaining between them. CDR1 MNHNY and CDR2 SVGAGI come from the germline V gene (reference sequence). DNA of the CDR3: TGTGCCAGCAGTCTCGGACCAACAAGGAGCTACGAGCAGTACTTC. Translated, it gives CASSLGPTRSYEQYF.

The chain joins TRBV4-3 to TRBJ2-2; D gene ambiguous. The CDR3 is made up of 14 amino acids. The germline CDR1 and CDR2 sequences are LGHNA and YSLEER. Trimming removed 0 bases at V and 4 bases at J, with 6 bases between. The CDR3, as DNA: TGCGCCAGCAGCCAAGATTTAAGCACCGGGGAGCTGTTTTTT. Amino acid sequence: CASSQDLSTGELFF.

The J gene is TRBJ2-2, the V gene TRBV7-9; D perhaps matches TRBD2 (5 bases). The CDR3 contains 14 residues. CDR1 and CDR2 (germline): SEHNR, FQNEAQ (reference sequence). V lost 4 bases and J lost 8, with 14 bases in between. The CDR3 region has the DNA TGTGCCAGCAGCTCCCCTCGGGGATTAGGGGAGCTGTTTTTT. This translates into CASSSPRGLGELFF.

The chain couples TRBV7-8 to TRBJ2-1; no firm D call. Germline CDR1 is SGHVS and CDR2 is FQNEAQ. The CDR3 has 14 residues. V shed 3 bases and J shed 6 bases, with 12 bases lying between them. The CDR3 nucleotides are TGTGCCAGCAGCTTGTGGGCCGACTCCAATGAGCAGTTCTTC. It encodes CASSLWADSNEQFF.

This chain uses TRBV2 with TRBJ2-2; 11 bases align to TRBD1. Trimming at V came to 3 bases and at J to 4 bases, leaving 4 bases not matched to a gene. The germline CDR1 and CDR2 sequences are SNHLY and FYNNEI. The CDR3 runs to 16 residues. CDR3 coding DNA: TGTGCCAGCAGTGATGGGACAGGGGGGACCACCGGGGAGCTGTTTTTT. Amino acids: CASSDGTGGTTGELFF.

The rearrangement uses TRBV28 and TRBJ2-3, with D maybe TRBD2 (6 bases). The CDR3 runs 15 residues. V was clipped by 3 bases and J by 2 bases, with 12 bases between them. CDR1 is MDHEN and CDR2 is SYDVKM in the germline V gene. The CDR3 region has the DNA TGTGCCAGCAGTTTTAGCCCGGGAGCCACAGATACGCAGTATTTT. Translated: CASSFSPGATDTQYF.

The chain uses TRBV20-1 and TRBJ2-5; D is possibly TRBD1 (5 bases). V was shortened by 6 bases and J by 4 bases, with 9 bases between the two germline ends. Germline lookup yields CDR1 DFQATT and CDR2 SNEGSKA (reference sequence). The CDR3 loop spans 11 amino acids. CDR3 nucleotide sequence: TGCAGTGCAGGGGAAATAGAGACCCAGTACTTC. It yields the protein CSAGEIETQYF.

The gene calls are TRBV9 and TRBJ1-3; D remains unclear. The CDR3 sequence is 18 residues long. With 0 bases removed from V and 0 bases from J, the gap between germline ends came to 16 bases. CDR1 is SGDLS, CDR2 YYNGEE, per germline. The CDR3: CASSVGRELLSSGNTIYF. The CDR3 DNA sequence: TGTGCCAGCAGCGTAGGAAGAGAGCTGCTGAGCTCTGGAAACACCATATATTTT. Drawing the rest from reference TRBV9 and TRBJ1-3, the complete variable domain is DSGVTQTPKHLITATGQRVTLRCSPRSGDLSVYWYQQSLDQGLQFLIQYYNGEERAKGNILERFSAQQFPDLHSELNLSSLELGDSALYFCASSVGRELLSSGNTIYFGEGSWLTVV.

V gene TRBV27 combines with J gene TRBJ1-1; 10 positions agree with TRBD1. The CDR3 sequence is 18 residues long. V lost 5 bases and J lost 0; bases outside the gene matches: 12. The germline V gene encodes CDR1 MNHEY and CDR2 SMNVEV (reference sequence). The CDR3 sequence: CASSPTRDRGFMNTEAFF. The CDR3 DNA is TGTGCCAGCAGTCCAACCCGGGACAGGGGCTTCATGAACACTGAAGCTTTCTTT.